These T cell receptor beta chains were read from a single sample in a study of blood T cell repertoires in COVID-19. Libraries were prepared by immunoSEQ multiplex PCR; TCRdb keeps only in-frame clonotypes and omits some of them. The table records around 42,000 clones, approximately 85% of them present only once. Sequences were obtained from peripheral blood. The receptors originated from a human donor in a cohort sampled during active COVID-19. CDR3s include the opening cysteine and the closing phenylalanine or tryptophan. The D gene is left open where the match is weak. Clone size is stated in some rows and not others, as once, few, many or a class when expanded.

.	.	TRBV30	TRBJ2-1	TGTGCCTGGAAACGGGGACTTCTTTACAATGAGCAGTTCTTC	CAWKRGLLYNEQFF
.	.	TRBV7-3	TRBJ2-1	TGTGCCAGCAGCTTCGGGCAGGGGGGCTACAATGAGCAGTTCTTC	CASSFGQGGYNEQFF
.	TRBD1	TRBV20-1	TRBJ2-1	TGCAGTCCCGGACAGGGGAATGAGCAGTTCTTC	CSPGQGNEQFF
.	.	TRBV28	TRBJ1-6	TGTGCCAGCAGTGGCGGGGGCAATAATTCACCCCTCCACTTT	CASSGGGNNSPLHF
once	.	TRBV5-1	TRBJ2-5	TGCGCCAGCAGCCAGCAAGAGACCCAGTACTTC	CASSQQETQYF
.	.	TRBV5-4	TRBJ2-7	TGTGCCAGCAGCCGGACGGGGGCCTACGAGCAGTACTTC	CASSRTGAYEQYF
.	.	TRBV5-5	TRBJ2-7	TGTGCCAGCAGCCTAAACCCCCGGACAGAGACTTACGAGCAGTACTTC	CASSLNPRTETYEQYF
few	.	TRBV7-9	TRBJ2-2	TGTGCCAGCAGCCCGACGGGGACCGGGGAGCTGTTTTTT	CASSPTGTGELFF
.	.	TRBV3-1/TRBV3-2	TRBJ1-3	TGTGCCAGCAACCAACGGGGGGCAGGTGGAAACACCATATATTTT	CASNQRGAGGNTIYF
few	.	TRBV3-1/TRBV3-2	TRBJ1-5	TGTGCCAGCAGCCAGTCGGGTCAGCCCCAGCATTTT	CASSQSGQPQHF
.	TRBD1	TRBV5-4	TRBJ2-7	TGTGCCAGCAGCGTGGGACAGGGTGTAGGCGAGCAGTACTTC	CASSVGQGVGEQYF
.	TRBD2	TRBV2	TRBJ2-7	TGTGCCAGCGCCCGTGGGGGGGAGGGATACGAGCAGTACTTC	CASARGGEGYEQYF
.	.	TRBV20-1	TRBJ1-1	TGCAGTGCTAGTAGGCCAGGGGCTAAGTACACTGAAGCTTTCTTT	CSASRPGAKYTEAFF
.	TRBD1	TRBV2	TRBJ2-5	TGTGCCAGCAATCCCCGCCAGGGGGTTTTAGAGACCCAGTACTTC	CASNPRQGVLETQYF
.	.	TRBV5-4	TRBJ1-1	TGTGCCAGCAGCGGTGGAGGGGCGCAGACGAACACTGAAGCTTTCTTT	CASSGGGAQTNTEAFF
.	TRBD2	TRBV6-2/TRBV6-3	TRBJ2-3	TGTGCCAGCAGCTCCGGGACTAGCGGCACAGATACGCAGTATTTT	CASSSGTSGTDTQYF
.	TRBD2	TRBV5-4	TRBJ2-1	TGTGCCAGCAGCCCGCGGACTAGCGGGGTCAATGAGCAGTTCTTC	CASSPRTSGVNEQFF
.	TRBD1	TRBV6-1	TRBJ1-6	TGTGCCAGCAGTGACCCCCGGACAGGGCCAGTTAATTCACCCCTCCACTTT	CASSDPRTGPVNSPLHF
once	.	TRBV24-1	TRBJ2-3	TGTGCCACCAGTGATTTGAAAAGAGGCACAGATACGCAGTATTTT	CATSDLKRGTDTQYF
.	.	TRBV7-8	TRBJ1-6	TGTGCCAGCAGCTTAGGCAGTATAAGCTCCTATAATTCACCCCTCCACTTT	CASSLGSISSYNSPLHF
.	TRBD1	TRBV19	TRBJ2-6	TGTGCCAGTAATGACAGGGTCGTCTCTGGGGCCAACGTCCTGACTTTC	CASNDRVVSGANVLTF
.	.	TRBV6-4	TRBJ2-7	TGTGCCAGCAGTGACCTCCCTGGGTCGAAGGACACCTACGAGCAGTACTTC	CASSDLPGSKDTYEQYF
few	.	TRBV6-6	TRBJ2-7	TGTGCCAGCAGTCGAGCCCGGGACAACTACGAGCAGTACTTC	CASSRARDNYEQYF
.	.	TRBV5-5	TRBJ2-3	TGTGCCAGCAGTTCCGGGGATACGCAGTATTTT	CASSSGDTQYF
.	.	TRBV18	TRBJ1-1	TGTGCCAGCTCACTAACGAGGAACACTGAAGCTTTCTTT	CASSLTRNTEAFF
.	TRBD1	TRBV7-2	TRBJ1-4	TGTGCCAGCAGCTCTCAAACAGGGGTAGGAAAACTGTTTTTT	CASSSQTGVGKLFF
.	TRBD1	TRBV27	TRBJ2-7	TGTGCCAGCAGTACGCCAGGGGGATGGGAGCAGTACTTC	CASSTPGGWEQYF
.	TRBD1	TRBV10-3	TRBJ1-1	TGTGCCATCAGTGAGCCCAGGACAGGGAACACTGAAGCTTTCTTT	CAISEPRTGNTEAFF
.	TRBD2	TRBV19	TRBJ2-2	TGTGCCAGTAGGCTAGCGGGGGGGCAGGCGAACACCGGGGAGCTGTTTTTT	CASRLAGGQANTGELFF
.	TRBD2	TRBV9	TRBJ2-7	TGTGCCAGCAGCGCTCACCTAGCGGGGGTCCTCGGCGAGCAGTACTTC	CASSAHLAGVLGEQYF
once	.	TRBV21-1	TRBJ1-1	TGTGCCAGCAGCAAACGGGGATGGAACACTGAAGCTTTCTTT	CASSKRGWNTEAFF
few	TRBD1	TRBV18	TRBJ1-1	TGTGCCAGCTCACAAGAACAGGGGCGGAACACTGAAGCTTTCTTT	CASSQEQGRNTEAFF
once	.	TRBV2	TRBJ1-1	TGTGCCAGCATGCGGGATTTGAACACTGAAGCTTTCTTT	CASMRDLNTEAFF
.	.	TRBV3-1/TRBV3-2	TRBJ2-7	TGTGCCAGCAGCCAACAGGGTTCCCACGAGCAGTACTTC	CASSQQGSHEQYF
.	.	TRBV6-5	TRBJ1-4	TGTGCCGGACCGGACAGCTGTCCTGAAAAACTGTTTTTT	CAGPDSCPEKLFF
.	.	TRBV2	TRBJ1-1	TGTGCCAGCAGTGAAGCGGGAGATTTGAACACTGAAGCTTTCTTT	CASSEAGDLNTEAFF
.	TRBD2	TRBV3-1/TRBV3-2	TRBJ2-1	TGTGCCAGCAGCCAACTGAGCGGGGGGACCCTAGGGCAGTTCTTC	CASSQLSGGTLGQFF
.	.	TRBV6-5	TRBJ1-1	TGTGCCAGCAGTTCGGGTGGGAGGTACACTGAAGCTTTCTTT	CASSSGGRYTEAFF
.	TRBD1	TRBV30	TRBJ1-3	TGTGCCTGGACTGGGGGACAGGGAAGAAACACCATATATTTT	CAWTGGQGRNTIYF
.	.	TRBV5-6	TRBJ2-5	TGTGCCAGCAGTTCGACTAGATCGGAGTACCAAGAGACCCAGTACTTC	CASSSTRSEYQETQYF
.	.	TRBV2	TRBJ1-5	TGTGCCAGCACCGGGACACCCAATCAGCCCCAGCATTTT	CASTGTPNQPQHF
.	TRBD1	TRBV28	TRBJ1-1	TGTGCCAGCAGTTCTCCGGGACAGGGGAACACTGAAGCTTTCTTT	CASSSPGQGNTEAFF
few	TRBD1	TRBV5-8	TRBJ2-1	TGTGCCAGCAGCTTGGACGACAGGGGAAGGGTCTTC	CASSLDDRGRVF
.	.	TRBV6-6	TRBJ1-1	TGTGCCAGCTCCCCACAGGGCCCCCCTGAAGCTTTCTTT	CASSPQGPPEAFF
.	TRBD2	TRBV7-3	TRBJ2-1	TGTGCCAGCAGCGTGAGCGGGGGGCACTACAATGAGCAGTTCTTC	CASSVSGGHYNEQFF
few	.	TRBV9	TRBJ1-1	TGTGCCAGCAGCCCCCTCGGACAGAACACTGAAGCTTTCTTT	CASSPLGQNTEAFF
once	.	TRBV7-9	TRBJ2-2	TGTGCCAGCAGCCTCCTTAGCGGTACCGGGGAGCTGTTTTTT	CASSLLSGTGELFF
.	.	TRBV6-4	TRBJ2-3	TGTGCCAGCAGTGAGCGGGACACAGATACGCAGTATTTT	CASSERDTDTQYF
.	TRBD1	TRBV6-4	TRBJ1-2	TGTGCCAGCAGCGCCGGGACAGGGGGCGACTATGGCTACACCTTC	CASSAGTGGDYGYTF
.	.	TRBV3-1/TRBV3-2	TRBJ1-5	TGTGCCAGCAGCTCGGGTAGCAATCAGCCCCAGCATTTT	CASSSGSNQPQHF
.	TRBD2	TRBV6-6	TRBJ2-2	TGTGCCAGCAGACACAGCGGGGCCCCGAACACCGGGGAGCTGTTTTTT	CASRHSGAPNTGELFF
.	.	TRBV3-1/TRBV3-2	TRBJ1-6	TGTGCCAGCAGCCCAAATTCCAATTCACCCCTCCACTTT	CASSPNSNSPLHF
.	.	TRBV7-2	TRBJ2-2	TGTGCCAGCAGCTTCCACCCCCCAGGGGGGACGCGCGGGGAGCTGTTTTTT	CASSFHPPGGTRGELFF
.	TRBD1	TRBV11-2	TRBJ2-5	TGTGCCAGCAGCTCGTATCACAGGGGATTAGAGACCCAGTACTTC	CASSSYHRGLETQYF